What follows describes a single TCR beta chain. Its antigen is not identified. This sample is drawn from a study of T cells in Graves' hyperthyroidism and ophthalmopathy. General study results and limits: Most expanded thyroid clonotypes above 0.001 also appeared in blood. In validation, the model predicted ophthalmopathy. These predictions came a median roughly 6.5 months before onset.

CDR3 length: 15 residues. Trimming removed 1 base from V and 5 bases from J, with 14 bases in between. Germline V CDR1 and CDR2: LGHDT, YNNKEL (reference sequence). Ophthalmopathy cases scored 3 or more on the Clinical Activity Score and 4 or more on NOSPECS grade, with duration below 3 months. Criteria for exclusion of patients were uncontrolled infection, other autoimmune disease, pregnancy or lactation. The CDR3 regions of TCR beta were amplified from RNA transcripts. When the TCR CDR3 underwent first-round RT-PCR, the HTBI primer set was used. Each CDR3 protein is one row after TCRdb ran MiXCR on the multiplex PCR reads. The sample lists 250,000 to 350,000 distinct CDR3 sequences; 22% were seen once.

The chain recombines TRBV3-1 with TRBJ2-5; tentatively, D is TRBD2 (7 bases). Sequenced sample: blood. The TCR comes from a young man with Graves' ophthalmopathy. CDR3: CASSQVAGATETQYF. The DNA of the CDR3 is TGTGCCAGCAGCCAAGTTGCGGGGGCGACGGAGACCCAGTACTTC.